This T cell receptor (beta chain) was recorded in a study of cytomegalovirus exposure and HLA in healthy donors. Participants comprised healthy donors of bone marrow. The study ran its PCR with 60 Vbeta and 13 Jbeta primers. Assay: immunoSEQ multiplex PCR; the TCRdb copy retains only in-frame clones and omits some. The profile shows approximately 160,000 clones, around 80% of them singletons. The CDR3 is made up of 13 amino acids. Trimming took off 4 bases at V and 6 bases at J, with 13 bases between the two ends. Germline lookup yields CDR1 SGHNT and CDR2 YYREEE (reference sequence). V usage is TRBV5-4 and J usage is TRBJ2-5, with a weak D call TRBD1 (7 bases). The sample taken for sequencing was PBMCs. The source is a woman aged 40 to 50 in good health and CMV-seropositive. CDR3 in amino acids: CASSAPGGKTQYF. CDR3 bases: TGTGCCAGCAGCGCACCAGGGGGGAAGACCCAGTACTTC.